At least ten counts were recorded for the clone carrying this TCR beta chain. Its antigen is currently unknown. The sample comes from a study of T cell repertoires in cytomegalovirus infection. Study as a whole: Peptides in the study included HLA-C-restricted and HLA-B-restricted CMV epitopes.

A single record per CDR3 protein comes from TCRdb applying MiXCR to the reads. The profile shows 310,000 or so distinct CDR3 sequences, 20% to 25% of them singletons. CDR3 length: 16 residues. J gave up 8 bases and V 1 base, and 8 bases lay outside the gene matches. Germline loops: CDR1 SGDLS, CDR2 YYNGEE. The chain joins TRBV9 to TRBJ1-4; 10 bases fit TRBD1. The source of this sequence is a human donor in good health (CMV status not recorded). Some clones in this sample may be carry-over from other donors' samples. Here the sequenced sample was cultured PBMCs, taken from culture after CMV antigen stimulation. The CDR3 sequence: CASSVSGDRGGEKLFF. CDR3 nucleotides: TGTGCCAGCAGCGTATCCGGGGACAGGGGTGGGGAAAAACTGTTTTTT.